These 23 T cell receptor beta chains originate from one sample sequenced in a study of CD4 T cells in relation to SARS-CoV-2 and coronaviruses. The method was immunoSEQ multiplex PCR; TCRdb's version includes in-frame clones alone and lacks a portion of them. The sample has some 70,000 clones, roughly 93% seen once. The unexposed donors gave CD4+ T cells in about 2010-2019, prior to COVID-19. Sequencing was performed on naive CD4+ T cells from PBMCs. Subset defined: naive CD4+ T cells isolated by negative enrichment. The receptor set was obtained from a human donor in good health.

The CDR3 protein is CSSGRYEQYF. DNA for the CDR3: TGCAGTAGCGGGAGGTACGAGCAGTACTTC. This chain links TRBV20-1 with TRBJ2-7; 9 positions agree with TRBD2. CDR1 and CDR2 from the germline V gene are DFQATT and SNEGSKA (reference sequence). The CDR3 has 10 residues. V dropped 8 bases and J dropped 4; count of bases not matched to a gene: 0.

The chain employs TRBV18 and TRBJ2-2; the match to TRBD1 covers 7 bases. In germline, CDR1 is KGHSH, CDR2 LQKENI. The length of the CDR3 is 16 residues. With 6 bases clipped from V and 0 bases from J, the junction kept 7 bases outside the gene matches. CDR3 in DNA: TGTGCCAGCTCGAGAGGACAGGTTTCGAACACCGGGGAGCTGTTTTTT. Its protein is CASSRGQVSNTGELFF.

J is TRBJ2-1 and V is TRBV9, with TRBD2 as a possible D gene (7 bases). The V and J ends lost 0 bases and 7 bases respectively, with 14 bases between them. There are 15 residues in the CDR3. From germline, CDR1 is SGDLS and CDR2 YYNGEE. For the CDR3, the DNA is TGTGCCAGCAGCGTAGTCGAGGGAGGGGGTAATGAGCAGTTCTTC. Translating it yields CASSVVEGGGNEQFF.

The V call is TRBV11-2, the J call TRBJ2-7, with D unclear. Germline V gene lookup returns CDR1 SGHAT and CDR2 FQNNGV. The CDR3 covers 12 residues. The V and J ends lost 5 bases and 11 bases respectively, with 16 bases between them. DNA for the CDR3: TGTGCCAGCAGCCATCTGTCACGACCTGAGTACTTC. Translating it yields CASSHLSRPEYF. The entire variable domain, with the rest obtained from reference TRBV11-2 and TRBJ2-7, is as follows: EAGVAQSPRYKIIEKRQSVAFWCNPISGHATLYWYQQILGQGPKLLIQFQNNGVVDDSQLPKDRFSAERLKGVDSTLKIQPAKLEDSAVYLCASSHLSRPEYFGPGTRLTVT.

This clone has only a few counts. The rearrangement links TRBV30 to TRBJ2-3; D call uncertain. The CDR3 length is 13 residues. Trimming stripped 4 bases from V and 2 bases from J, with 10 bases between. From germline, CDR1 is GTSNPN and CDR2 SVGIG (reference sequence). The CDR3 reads CAWKRGDTDTQYF. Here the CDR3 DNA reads TGTGCCTGGAAGAGAGGAGACACAGATACGCAGTATTTT.

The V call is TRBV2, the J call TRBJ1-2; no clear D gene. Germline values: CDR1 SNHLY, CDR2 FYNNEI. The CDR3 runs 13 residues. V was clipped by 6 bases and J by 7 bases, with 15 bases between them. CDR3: CASSAEGESGYTF. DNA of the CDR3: TGTGCCAGCAGCGCCGAAGGTGAGAGTGGCTACACCTTC.

Written as DNA, the CDR3 is TGTGCCAGCAGTTTAGGGGGGACAGCTAACACTGAAGCTTTCTTT. Translated: CASSLGGTANTEAFF. V gene TRBV28 combines with J gene TRBJ1-1; TRBD1 matches 7 bases. With 2 bases clipped from V and 2 bases from J, the junction kept 5 bases outside the gene matches. CDR3 length: 15 residues. CDR1 and CDR2 (germline): MDHEN, SYDVKM.

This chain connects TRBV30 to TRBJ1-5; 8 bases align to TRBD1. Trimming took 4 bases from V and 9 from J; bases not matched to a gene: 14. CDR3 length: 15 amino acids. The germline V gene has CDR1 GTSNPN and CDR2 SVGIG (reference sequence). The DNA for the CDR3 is TGTGCCTGGACTTCAGGGGGCAGGACGGAGGGGCCCCAGCATTTT. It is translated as CAWTSGGRTEGPQHF.

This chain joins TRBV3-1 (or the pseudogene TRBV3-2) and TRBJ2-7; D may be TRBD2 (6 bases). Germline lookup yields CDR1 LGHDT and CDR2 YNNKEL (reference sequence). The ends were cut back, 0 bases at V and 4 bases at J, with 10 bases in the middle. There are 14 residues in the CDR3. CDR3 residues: CASSQDLGGYEQYF. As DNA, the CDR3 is TGTGCCAGCAGCCAAGATCTGGGGGGTTACGAGCAGTACTTC.

This CDR3 is CASSLLAGGYNEQFF. The DNA of the CDR3 is TGTGCCAGCAGCTTGCTAGCGGGAGGATACAATGAGCAGTTCTTC. The rearrangement links TRBV7-3 to TRBJ2-1; 11 bases align to TRBD2. The CDR3 sequence is 15 residues long. Trimming took 3 bases from V and 4 from J; bases not matched to a gene: 2. The germline V gene encodes CDR1 SGHTA and CDR2 FQGTGA. Combining the CDR3 with reference TRBV7-3 and TRBJ2-1 gives the whole variable domain GAGVSQTPSNKVTEKGKYVELRCDPISGHTALYWYRQSLGQGPEFLIYFQGTGAADDSGLPNDRFFAVRPEGSVSTLKIQRTERGDSAVYLCASSLLAGGYNEQFFGPGTRLTVL.

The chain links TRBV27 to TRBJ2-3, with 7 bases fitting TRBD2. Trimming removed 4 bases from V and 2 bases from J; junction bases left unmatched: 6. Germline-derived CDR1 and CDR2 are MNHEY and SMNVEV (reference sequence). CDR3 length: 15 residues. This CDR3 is CASSWAGDPTDTQYF. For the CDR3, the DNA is TGTGCCAGCAGTTGGGCGGGAGATCCCACAGATACGCAGTATTTT.

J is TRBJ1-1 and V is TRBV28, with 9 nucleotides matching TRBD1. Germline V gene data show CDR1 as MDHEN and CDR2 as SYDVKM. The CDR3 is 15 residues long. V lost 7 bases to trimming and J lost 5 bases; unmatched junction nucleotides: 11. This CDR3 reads CASNLFGQGRTEAFF. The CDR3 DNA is TGTGCCAGCAACTTATTCGGACAGGGGAGAACTGAAGCTTTCTTT.

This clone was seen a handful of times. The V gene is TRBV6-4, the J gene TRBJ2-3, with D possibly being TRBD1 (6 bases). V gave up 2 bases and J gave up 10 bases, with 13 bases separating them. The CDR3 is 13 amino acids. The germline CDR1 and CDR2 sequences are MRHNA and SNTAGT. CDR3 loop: CASSDNRAEAQYF. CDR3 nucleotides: TGTGCCAGCAGTGACAACAGGGCAGAGGCGCAGTATTTT.

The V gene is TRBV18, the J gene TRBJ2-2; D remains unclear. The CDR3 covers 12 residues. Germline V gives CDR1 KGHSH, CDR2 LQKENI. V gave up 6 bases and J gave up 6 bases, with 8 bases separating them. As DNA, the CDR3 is TGTGCCAGCTCTCTGGTATCCGGGGAGCTGTTTTTT. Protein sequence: CASSLVSGELFF.

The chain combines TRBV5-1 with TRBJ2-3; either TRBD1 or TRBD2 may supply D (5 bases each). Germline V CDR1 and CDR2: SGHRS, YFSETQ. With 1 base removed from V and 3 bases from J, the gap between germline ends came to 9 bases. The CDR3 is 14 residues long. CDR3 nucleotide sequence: TGCGCCAGCAGCTTGTTTGGGGGAACAGATACGCAGTATTTT. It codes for CASSLFGGTDTQYF.

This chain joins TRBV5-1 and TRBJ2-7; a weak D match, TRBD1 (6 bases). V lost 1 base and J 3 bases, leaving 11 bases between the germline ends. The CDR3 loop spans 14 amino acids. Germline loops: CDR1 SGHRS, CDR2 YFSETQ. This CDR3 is CASSLTGMGYEQYF. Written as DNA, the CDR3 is TGCGCCAGCAGCTTGACAGGGATGGGCTACGAGCAGTACTTC.

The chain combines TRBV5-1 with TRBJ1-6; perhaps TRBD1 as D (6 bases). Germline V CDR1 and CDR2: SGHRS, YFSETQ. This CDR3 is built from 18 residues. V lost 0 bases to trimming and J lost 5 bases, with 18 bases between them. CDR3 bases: TGCGCCAGCAGCTTGGCCCCGCAGGGGCTCGTGGATAATTCACCCCTCCACTTT. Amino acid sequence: CASSLAPQGLVDNSPLHF.

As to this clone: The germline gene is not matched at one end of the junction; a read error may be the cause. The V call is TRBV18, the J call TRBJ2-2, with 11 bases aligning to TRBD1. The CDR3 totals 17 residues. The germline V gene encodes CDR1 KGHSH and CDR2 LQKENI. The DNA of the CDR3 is TGTACCAGCTCACCGCCTGGACAGGGGGCTTACACCGGGGAGCTGTTTTTT. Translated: CTSSPPGQGAYTGELFF. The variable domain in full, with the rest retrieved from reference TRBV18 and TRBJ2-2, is NAGVMQNPRHLVRRRGQEARLRCSPMKGHSHVYWYRQLPEEGLKFMVYLQKENIIDESGMPKERFSAEFPKEGPSILRIQQVVRGDSAAYFCTSSPPGQGAYTGELFFGEGSRLTVL.

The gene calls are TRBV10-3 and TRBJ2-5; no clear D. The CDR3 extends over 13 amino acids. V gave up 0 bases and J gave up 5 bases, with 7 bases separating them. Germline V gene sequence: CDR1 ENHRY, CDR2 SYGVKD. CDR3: CAISESVGETQYF. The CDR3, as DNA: TGTGCCATCAGTGAGTCGGTTGGGGAGACCCAGTACTTC.

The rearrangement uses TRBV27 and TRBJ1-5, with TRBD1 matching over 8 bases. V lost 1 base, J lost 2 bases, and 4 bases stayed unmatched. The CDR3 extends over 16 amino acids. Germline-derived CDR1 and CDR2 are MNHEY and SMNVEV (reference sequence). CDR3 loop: CASSLYRGDGNQPQHF. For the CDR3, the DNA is TGTGCCAGCAGTTTATACAGGGGGGACGGCAATCAGCCCCAGCATTTT.

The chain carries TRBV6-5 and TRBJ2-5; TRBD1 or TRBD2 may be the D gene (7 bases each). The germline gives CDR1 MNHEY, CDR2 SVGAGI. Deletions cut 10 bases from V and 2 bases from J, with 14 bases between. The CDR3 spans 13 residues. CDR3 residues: CATKRDRQETQYF. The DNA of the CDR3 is TGTGCCACCAAGCGGGACAGACAAGAGACCCAGTACTTC.

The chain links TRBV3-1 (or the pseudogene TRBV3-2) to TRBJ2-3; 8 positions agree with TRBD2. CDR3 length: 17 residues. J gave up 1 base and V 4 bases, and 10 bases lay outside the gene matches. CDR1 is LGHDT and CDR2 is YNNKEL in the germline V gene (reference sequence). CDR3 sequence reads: CASSPKSGGAGTDTQYF. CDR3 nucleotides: TGTGCCAGCAGCCCCAAATCGGGGGGGGCGGGCACAGATACGCAGTATTTT.

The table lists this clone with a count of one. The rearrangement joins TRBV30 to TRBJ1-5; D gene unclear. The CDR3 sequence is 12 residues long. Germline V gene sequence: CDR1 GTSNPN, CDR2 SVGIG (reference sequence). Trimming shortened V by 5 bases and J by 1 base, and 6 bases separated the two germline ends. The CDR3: CAWSSSNQPQHF. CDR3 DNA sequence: TGTGCCTGGTCCTCAAGCAATCAGCCCCAGCATTTT.